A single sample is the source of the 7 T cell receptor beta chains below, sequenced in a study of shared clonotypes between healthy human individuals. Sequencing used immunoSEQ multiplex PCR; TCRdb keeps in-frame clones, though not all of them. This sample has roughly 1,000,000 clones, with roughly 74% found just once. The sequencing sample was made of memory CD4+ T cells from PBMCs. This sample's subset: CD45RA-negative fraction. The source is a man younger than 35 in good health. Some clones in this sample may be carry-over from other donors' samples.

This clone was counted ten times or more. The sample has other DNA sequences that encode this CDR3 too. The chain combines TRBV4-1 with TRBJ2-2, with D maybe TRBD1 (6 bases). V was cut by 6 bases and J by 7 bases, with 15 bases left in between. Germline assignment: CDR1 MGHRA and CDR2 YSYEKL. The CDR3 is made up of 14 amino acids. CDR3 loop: CASSRITGFGELFF. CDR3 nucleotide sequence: TGCGCCAGCAGTCGTATAACAGGGTTCGGGGAGCTGTTTTTT.

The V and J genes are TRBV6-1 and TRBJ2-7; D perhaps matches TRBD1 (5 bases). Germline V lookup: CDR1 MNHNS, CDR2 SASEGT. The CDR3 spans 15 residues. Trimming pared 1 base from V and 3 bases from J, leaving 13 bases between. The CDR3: CASSEEGLWFYEQYF. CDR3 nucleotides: TGTGCCAGCAGTGAAGAGGGGTTGTGGTTCTACGAGCAGTACTTC.

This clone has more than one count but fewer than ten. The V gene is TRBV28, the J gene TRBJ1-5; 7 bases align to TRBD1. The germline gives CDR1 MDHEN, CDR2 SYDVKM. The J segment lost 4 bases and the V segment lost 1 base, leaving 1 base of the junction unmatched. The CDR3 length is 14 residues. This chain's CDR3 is CASSLLGQNQPQHF. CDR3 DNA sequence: TGTGCCAGCAGTTTATTGGGACAGAATCAGCCCCAGCATTTT.

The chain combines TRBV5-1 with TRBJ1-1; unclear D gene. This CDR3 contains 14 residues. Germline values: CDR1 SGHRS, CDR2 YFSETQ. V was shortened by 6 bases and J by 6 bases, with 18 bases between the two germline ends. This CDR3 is CASMASPGSAEAFF. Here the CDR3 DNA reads TGCGCCAGCATGGCTAGTCCGGGTTCGGCTGAAGCTTTCTTT.

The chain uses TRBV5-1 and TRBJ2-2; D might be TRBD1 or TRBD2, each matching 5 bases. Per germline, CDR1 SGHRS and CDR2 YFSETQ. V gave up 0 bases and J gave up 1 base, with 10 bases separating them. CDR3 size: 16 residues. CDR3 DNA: TGCGCCAGCAGCTTGGAGGGGACGGTGAACACCGGGGAGCTGTTTTTT. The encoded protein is CASSLEGTVNTGELFF.

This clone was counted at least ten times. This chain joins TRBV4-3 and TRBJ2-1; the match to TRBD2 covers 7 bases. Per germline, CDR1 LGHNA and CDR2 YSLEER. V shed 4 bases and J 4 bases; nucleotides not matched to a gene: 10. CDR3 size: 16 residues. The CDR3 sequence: CASSLHLSGMYNEQFF. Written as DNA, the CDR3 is TGCGCCAGCAGCCTCCACTTAAGCGGGATGTACAATGAGCAGTTCTTC.

CDR3 bases: TGTGCCATCAGTCCCGGACTAGCGGGAGTTGGGGAGCAGTACTTC. It is translated as CAISPGLAGVGEQYF. V gene TRBV10-3 combines with J gene TRBJ2-7, with 13 nucleotides matching TRBD2. Per germline, CDR1 ENHRY and CDR2 SYGVKD. With V trimmed by 5 bases and J by 7 bases, 8 bases remained unmatched. The CDR3 consists of 15 residues.